The 3 T cell receptor beta chains listed next were all sequenced from one sample in a study of early T cells in non-severe SARS-CoV-2 infection (dated by TCRdb to the early 2020s). Library preparation employed 5' RACE. Sequencing instrument: NextSeq 500. TCRdb applied fastp at Q25 and MiXCR to the public reads, then kept only in-frame beta chains. Each CDR3 protein appears once, grouped with its most common genes and DNA. This sample gives approximately 76,000 distinct CDR3 sequences in total; over 11% of them show up just once. The ten largest clones capture 3% of the sample. Material for sequencing was whole blood. These receptors all come from an adult who was a healthcare worker with PCR-confirmed SARS-CoV-2 infection or an uninfected control (not recorded which).

V usage is TRBV7-9 and J usage is TRBJ2-4; possibly TRBD2 for D (6 bases). V lost 5 bases and J lost 1, with 12 bases in between. The CDR3 runs 15 residues. CDR1 and CDR2 from the germline V gene are SEHNR and FQNEAQ (reference sequence). This CDR3 is CASSLGEVAKNIQYF. CDR3 coding DNA: TGTGCCAGCAGCCTGGGGGAGGTCGCCAAAAACATTCAGTACTTC. Based on the CDR3 plus reference TRBV7-9 and TRBJ2-4, the full variable domain is DTGVSQNPRHKITKRGQNVTFRCDPISEHNRLYWYRQTLGQGPEFLTYFQNEAQLEKSRLLSDRFSAERPKGSFSTLEIQRTEQGDSAMYLCASSLGEVAKNIQYFGAGTRLSVL.

In its sample, this clonotype was seen a few times. V is TRBV19 and J is TRBJ2-1; TRBD2 matches at 7 bases. CDR1 is LNHDA and CDR2 is SQIVND in the germline V gene (reference sequence). CDR3 length: 15 residues. The V segment lost 3 bases and the J segment 0 bases; nucleotides outside the gene matches: 2. CDR3 nucleotide sequence: TGTGCCAGTAGTATGGGGGGGGACTCCTACAATGAGCAGTTCTTC. Encoded protein: CASSMGGDSYNEQFF.

This clonotype showed up just a few times. The rearrangement joins TRBV6-1 to TRBJ2-2, with D tentatively TRBD2 (5 bases). CDR1 is MNHNS and CDR2 is SASEGT in the germline V gene. Trimming cost V 6 bases and J 2 bases, with 28 bases left between them. The CDR3 consists of 20 residues. The CDR3 protein is CASSAPGDRVRRLNTGELFF. CDR3 coding DNA: TGTGCCAGCAGCGCCCCTGGTGATCGGGTACGGAGGCTCAACACCGGGGAGCTGTTTTTT.